This entry concerns a single TCR beta chain. The antigen is not known. The source of the sample is a study of T cells in Graves' hyperthyroidism and ophthalmopathy. Study-wide findings and caveats: Before onset, ophthalmopathy was predicted by the model a median around 6 months earlier. Peripheral blood also featured most of the thyroid clonotypes expanded above 0.001.

It was uncontrolled infection, other autoimmune disease, pregnancy or lactation that excluded patients. Each 10 ml fresh peripheral blood draw supplied the PBMCs. The CDR3 has 14 residues. Germline loops: CDR1 SQVTM, CDR2 ANQGSEA. Losses at the gene ends were 7 bases for V and 3 bases for J; bases not matched to a gene: 4. RNA transcripts provided the source from which TCR beta CDR3 regions were amplified. TCR CDR3 underwent first-round RT-PCR with the HTBI primer set. One entry per CDR3 protein, called by TCRdb with MiXCR from the multiplex PCR reads. This table has almost 500,000 distinct CDR3 sequences, about 20% appearing once.

The sample taken for sequencing was blood. The clonotype comes from a woman in her 70s with Graves' ophthalmopathy. The chain combines TRBV29-1 with TRBJ2-2; the match to TRBD2 covers 11 bases. The CDR3 nucleotides read TGCAGCGCCTTAGCGGGAGGGTACACCGGGGAGCTGTTTTTT. It codes for CSALAGGYTGELFF.